This T cell receptor beta chain was captured in a study of beta chain features in type 1 diabetes. Study-level findings and limits: For patients, the naive, central memory and Treg TCRB repertoires appeared more alike than for healthy donors. Among all four CD4+ subsets, Type 1 diabetes patients had TCRB CDR3s that were moderately but significantly shorter.

TCRB transcripts that were expressed got sequenced, as all of the isolated RNA had been reverse transcribed. Measured with immunoSEQ multiplex PCR; TCRdb has only the in-frame clones, and not every one. The table includes over 150,000 clones, 6.5% to 8.5% detected once. This clone was seen a few times. The target antigen is unknown. Specimen: central memory CD4+ T cells from blood. This TCR was sampled from a man aged 18 to 29 with type 1 diabetes.

Here the CDR3 reads CATLSYNEQFF. The CDR3 DNA reads as TGTGCCACCCTTTCCTACAATGAGCAGTTCTTC. The chain joins TRBV10-3 to TRBJ2-1; D is ambiguous. The CDR3 runs 11 residues. The germline V and J ends were trimmed by 10 bases and 1 base, with 5 bases remaining between them. Germline lookup yields CDR1 ENHRY and CDR2 SYGVKD.